The present entry profiles one T cell receptor beta chain with its context. This receptor's antigen is unknown. The record has no base qualities; no much larger clone is one base away. The TCR beta CDR3 regions were amplified from the RNA transcripts. The TCR CDR3 was subjected to a first round of RT-PCR using the HTBI primer set and the Qiagen OneStep RT-PCR kit. Libraries were constructed in a second round of multiplex PCR, after which size selection and purification were carried out. The libraries were sequenced on an Illumina HiSeq2000 using paired-end 100 bp reads. The authors' analysis ran thus. SOAPnuke was used to process the raw data, removing reads that contained adapters or uncalled bases, had a mean Phred below 15, or lacked an exact match to the constant primer or identifier. High-quality paired reads were merged using COPE v1.2.5, and each unique nucleotide sequence was defined as a clonotype. MiTCR v1.1 was used to align clonotypes to the IMGT TRBV, TRBD and TRBJ reference segments. Analysis was restricted to V-J combinations with a frequency above 0.0001, which covered about 99% of repertoires. A TCS score was defined as the ratio between F50 (clonal expansion) and ExV (chaos), using BLOSUM62-based TCRdist between CDR3 peptides within each V-J. Welch's t-statistics and random forest reduced roughly 540 V-J features to roughly 13, which were used in a naive Bayes classifier (R e1071). TCRdb trimmed public reads at Q25 via fastp, called clones via MiXCR and kept in-frame beta chains. Records with the same CDR3 protein are collapsed into one entry carrying the most frequent genes and DNA. The V and J calls here are based on TCRdb, not the publication. The sample contains about 300,000 distinct CDR3 sequences, roughly 18% of them found a single time. The top ten constitute approximately 35% of the sample.

Ophthalmopathy patients had moderately to severely active disease, Clinical Activity Score of at least 3, NOSPECS grade of at least 4, and duration under 3 months. Patients with uncontrolled infections, other autoimmune diseases, pregnancy or lactation were excluded. Diagnoses were based on clinical symptoms, serum thyroxine and TRAb, thyroid ultrasound and orbital computed tomography. PBMCs were separated from 8 to 10 ml of fresh peripheral blood using Ficoll-Paque density gradient centrifugation. Trizol reagent was used to extract total RNA, and RNA quality was then checked on an Agilent 2100 Bioanalyzer. This entry is derived from a study of T cells in Graves' hyperthyroidism and ophthalmopathy (dated by TCRdb to between 2019 and 2020). Looking at the study overall: Peripheral blood was sampled at the time of initial diagnosis, prior to any treatment. A discovery cohort of roughly 100 patients, 43 with Graves' ophthalmopathy and 55 to 60 with stable Graves' hyperthyroidism, was used to find distinguishing TCR V-J signatures. Prospective prediction of ophthalmopathy was tested in an independent validation cohort consisting of fewer than 20 hyperthyroidism patients and 17 patients who later progressed to ophthalmopathy. The 75 to 100 discovery patients were randomly divided into training and test sets at a 7:3 ratio. The study also compared thyroid tissue and blood T-cell repertoires from five or six Graves' hyperthyroidism patients. Following sampling, methimazole starting at 30 mg daily was given to hyperthyroidism patients, and high-dose intravenous methylprednisolone was given to ophthalmopathy patients. The paper describes TCR Vbeta CDR3 sequencing of 135 peripheral blood samples, made up of around 41 ophthalmopathy patients, over 70 hyperthyroidism patients and 17 progressor patients. Broader findings and caveats from the paper: Sample size was not statistically predetermined, and investigators were not blinded to group allocation. In cross-validation, a model built on a 13 V-J signature told ophthalmopathy apart from stable hyperthyroidism with about 90% sensitivity and roughly 81% specificity, and in testing the same model reached 80%/75%. Most expanded thyroid clonotypes (frequency above 0.001) were also detected in blood, suggesting blood repertoires may reflect thyroid immune responses. In validation, the model predicted progression to ophthalmopathy with 55% to 71% sensitivity and around 72% specificity, a median of about six months before onset.

This sequence was found in a man aged 50-59 years with Graves' ophthalmopathy. The sample was blood.

For the CDR3, the sequence is CASSLASTPVTYEQYF. The DNA is TGTGCCAGCAGTTTAGCAAGCACCCCCGTCACCTACGAGCAGTACTTC. The chain couples TRBV27 to TRBJ2-7; there is no confident call for the D gene. The CDR3 measures 16 amino acids from cysteine to phenylalanine. Only CDR3 DNA remains: 48 bases, in frame from the first base. V and J lose 2 bases and 2 bases, and a span of 16 bases separates them. The germline V gene (reference sequence) sets CDR1 to MNHEY and CDR2 to SMNVEV.